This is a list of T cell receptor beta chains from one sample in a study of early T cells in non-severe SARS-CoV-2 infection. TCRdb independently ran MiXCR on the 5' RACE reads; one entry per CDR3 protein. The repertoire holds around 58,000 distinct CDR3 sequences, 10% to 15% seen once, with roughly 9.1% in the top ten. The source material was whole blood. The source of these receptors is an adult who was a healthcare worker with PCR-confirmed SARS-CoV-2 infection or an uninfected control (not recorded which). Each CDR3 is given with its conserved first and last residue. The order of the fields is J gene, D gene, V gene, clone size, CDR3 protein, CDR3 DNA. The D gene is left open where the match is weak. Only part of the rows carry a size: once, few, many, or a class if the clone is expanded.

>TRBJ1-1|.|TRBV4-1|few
CASSQDEGTRTEAFF
TGCGCCAGCAGCCAAGATGAGGGGACGAGAACTGAAGCTTTCTTT
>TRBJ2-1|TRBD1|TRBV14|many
CASSPTGAFYNEQFF
TGTGCCAGCAGCCCGACAGGGGCCTTCTACAATGAGCAGTTCTTC
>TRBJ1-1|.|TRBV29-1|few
CSVGRTEAFF
TGCAGCGTTGGCAGGACTGAAGCTTTCTTT
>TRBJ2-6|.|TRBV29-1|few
CSVGSLGANVLTF
TGCAGCGTTGGTTCCCTTGGGGCCAACGTCCTGACTTTC
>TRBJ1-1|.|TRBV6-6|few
CASSEDRNTEAFF
TGTGCCAGCAGTGAAGACAGGAACACTGAAGCTTTCTTT
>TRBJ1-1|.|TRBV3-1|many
CASSRNTEAFF
TGTGCCAGTAGTAGGAACACTGAAGCTTTCTTT
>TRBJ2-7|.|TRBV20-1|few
CSAPRNLDEQYF
TGCAGTGCGCCGAGGAACCTCGACGAGCAGTACTTC
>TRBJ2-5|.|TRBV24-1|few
CATSAQETQYF
TGTGCCACCAGTGCACAAGAGACCCAGTACTTC
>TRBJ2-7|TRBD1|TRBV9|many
CASSVTGQALEQYF
TGTGCCAGCAGCGTCACGGGACAGGCCCTGGAGCAGTACTTC
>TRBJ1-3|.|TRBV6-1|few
CASSPRTVGNTIYF
TGTGCCAGCAGCCCACGGACGGTTGGAAACACCATATATTTT
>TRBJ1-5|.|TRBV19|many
CASTGRMNQPQHF
TGTGCCAGTACCGGCAGGATGAATCAGCCCCAGCATTTT
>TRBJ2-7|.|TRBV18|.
CASSRTVSYEQYF
TGTGCCAGCTCTCGGACAGTTTCTTACGAGCAGTACTTC
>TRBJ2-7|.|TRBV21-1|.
CASSKAQGTGTGSYEQYF
TGTGCCAGCAGCAAAGCCCAGGGAACCGGGACAGGGTCCTACGAGCAGTACTTC
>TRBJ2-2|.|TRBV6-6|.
CASSYGSGNTGELFF
TGTGCCAGCAGTTACGGGTCTGGGAACACCGGGGAGCTGTTTTTT
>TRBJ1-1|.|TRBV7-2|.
CASSLRDTPYTEAFF
TGTGCCAGCAGCTTACGGGACACACCTTACACTGAAGCTTTCTTT
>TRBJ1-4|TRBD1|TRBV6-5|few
CASRHLPGQGSEKLFF
TGTGCCAGCAGGCACTTACCGGGACAGGGGTCTGAAAAACTGTTTTTT
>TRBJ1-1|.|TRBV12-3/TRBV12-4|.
CASSGDGNTEAFF
TGTGCCAGCAGTGGGGACGGGAACACTGAAGCTTTCTTT
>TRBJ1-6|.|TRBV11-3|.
CASSTSRGLRGDSPLHF
TGTGCCAGCAGCACGAGCCGCGGGCTCCGGGGAGATTCACCCCTCCACTTT
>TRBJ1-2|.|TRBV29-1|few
CSVEGGSYTF
TGCAGCGTTGAAGGGGGCTCCTACACCTTC
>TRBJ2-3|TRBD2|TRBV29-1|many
CSVATSAPATQYF
TGCAGCGTGGCCACTAGCGCCCCGGCTACGCAGTATTTT
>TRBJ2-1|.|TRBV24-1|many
CATSDYGRGGDEQFF
TGTGCCACCAGTGATTATGGCAGGGGGGGAGATGAGCAGTTCTTC
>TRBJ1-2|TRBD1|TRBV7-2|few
CASSAGQYYGYTF
TGTGCCAGCAGCGCGGGACAGTACTATGGCTACACCTTC
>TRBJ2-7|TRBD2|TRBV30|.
CAWTLAGVTYEQYF
TGTGCCTGGACACTAGCGGGAGTCACCTACGAGCAGTACTTC
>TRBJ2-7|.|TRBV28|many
CASSVKGEQYF
TGTGCCAGCAGTGTCAAGGGCGAGCAGTACTTC
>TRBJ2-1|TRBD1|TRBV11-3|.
CASSSGDRVNEQFF
TGTGCCAGCAGCTCGGGGGACAGGGTCAATGAGCAGTTCTTC
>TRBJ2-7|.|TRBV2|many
CASSDREQYF
TGTGCCAGCAGTGACAGGGAGCAGTACTTC
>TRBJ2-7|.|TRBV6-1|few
CASRAPGPLPEQYF
TGTGCCAGCAGGGCCCCGGGACCTCTTCCAGAGCAGTACTTC
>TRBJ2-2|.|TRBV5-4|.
CASSTGFNTGELFF
TGTGCCAGCAGCACAGGGTTCAACACCGGGGAGCTGTTTTTT
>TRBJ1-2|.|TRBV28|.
CASMTSFPYTF
TGTGCCAGCATGACCTCATTCCCCTACACCTTC
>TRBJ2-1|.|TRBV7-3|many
CASSLMDEQFF
TGTGCCAGCAGCTTAATGGATGAGCAGTTCTTC
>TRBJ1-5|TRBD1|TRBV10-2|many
CASRGTGEGQPQHF
TGCGCCAGCAGGGGGACAGGGGAGGGGCAGCCCCAGCATTTT
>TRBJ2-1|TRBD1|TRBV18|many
CASSPPEGGPLFSYNEQFF
TGTGCCAGCTCACCACCGGAAGGGGGCCCACTATTTTCCTACAATGAGCAGTTCTTC
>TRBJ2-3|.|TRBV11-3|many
CASSLVGDSSTDTQYF
TGTGCCAGCAGCTTAGTGGGGGACTCTTCCACAGATACGCAGTATTTT
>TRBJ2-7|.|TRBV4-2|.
CASSQVGAYEQYF
TGTGCCAGCAGCCAAGTGGGAGCCTACGAGCAGTACTTC
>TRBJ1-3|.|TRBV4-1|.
CASSQYRDNSGNTIYF
TGCGCCAGCAGCCAATACCGGGACAACTCTGGAAACACCATATATTTT
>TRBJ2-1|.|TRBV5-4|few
CASSTPRNEQFF
TGTGCCAGCAGCACCCCCCGCAATGAGCAGTTCTTC
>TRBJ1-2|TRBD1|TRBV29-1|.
CSVEGQGANYGYTF
TGCAGCGTTGAAGGGCAGGGGGCAAACTATGGCTACACCTTC